These 3 T cell receptor beta chains originate from one sample sequenced in a study of CD8 T cells in ankylosing spondylitis. Whole-study results and caveats: A TCR beta motif made of fewer than ten highly homologous variants seemed typical of ankylosing spondylitis blood.

The antigens these receptors bind are not known. One entry per CDR3 protein, called by TCRdb with MiXCR from the 5' RACE reads. The data hold 500,000 or so distinct CDR3 sequences, with about 5% observed a single time. What was sequenced was blood, either unsorted or a sorted T cell fraction (not recorded which). The receptors here all came from a male donor with ankylosing spondylitis.

There are many counts of this clonotype. The chain joins TRBV27 to TRBJ2-1; TRBD2 aligns across 12 bases. Trimming at V came to 6 bases and at J to 7 bases, leaving 4 bases not matched to a gene. Germline V CDR1 and CDR2: MNHEY, SMNVEV (reference sequence). CDR3 length: 14 residues. CDR3 in DNA: TGTGCCAGCAGGCTAGCGGGGGGGCGGAATGAGCAGTTCTTC. Its protein product is CASRLAGGRNEQFF.

This clonotype occurred many times. This chain connects TRBV4-1 to TRBJ2-1, with TRBD1 matching 8 bases. This CDR3 region has 16 residues. CDR1 and CDR2 (germline): MGHRA, YSYEKL. The junction had 8 bases not matched to a gene; V was cut back by 6 bases and J by 1 base. The CDR3 DNA reads TGCGCCAGCAGTCCCAAGGACAGGGATTCCTACAATGAGCAGTTCTTC. Amino acids: CASSPKDRDSYNEQFF.

In this sample, this clonotype turned up many times. The rearrangement joins TRBV7-9 to TRBJ2-3; D gene uncertain. This CDR3 contains 15 residues. Trimming cost V 0 bases and J 0 bases, with 7 bases left between them. Germline-derived CDR1 and CDR2 are SEHNR and FQNEAQ (reference sequence). This chain's CDR3 is CASSLAEASTDTQYF. CDR3 in DNA: TGTGCCAGCAGCTTAGCCGAAGCTAGCACAGATACGCAGTATTTT.